What follows describes a single T cell receptor (beta chain). The data originate from a study of response to subunit inactivated influenza vaccine. TCRdb itself ran the RT-PCR reads through MiXCR, one entry per CDR3 protein. Here the sample spans about 150,000 distinct CDR3 sequences, around 10% being singletons. Germline V gene lookup returns CDR1 MGHRA and CDR2 YSYEKL. This CDR3 spans 15 amino acids. The V and J ends lost 2 bases and 2 bases respectively, with 13 bases between them. The rearrangement uses TRBV4-1 and TRBJ2-7; D perhaps matches TRBD1 (5 bases). Sequencing used CD8+ T cells sorted from PBMCs, obtained approximately 25 months after vaccination. The clonotype originates from a man aged 45-69 years who received an inactivated influenza vaccine. This chain's CDR3 is CASSQRDQGTYEQYF. The CDR3 DNA is TGCGCCAGCAGCCAAAGGGATCAGGGAACCTACGAGCAGTACTTC.